This TCR beta chain was identified during a study of T cell responses to AZD1222 COVID-19 vaccine. The method was immunoSEQ multiplex PCR; TCRdb's version includes in-frame clones alone and lacks a portion of them. The sample holds 150,000 to 200,000 clones, roughly 88% seen once. Germline trimming cut 4 bases from V and 4 bases from J; bases unmatched to any gene: 8. Germline V gives CDR1 SGHDT, CDR2 YYEEEE. This CDR3 comprises 14 residues. The input for sequencing was peripheral blood, taken 28 days after the second AZD1222 dose. The source is an adult who received the AZD1222 COVID-19 vaccine. This chain joins TRBV5-6 and TRBJ2-7; 7 bases match TRBD1. The CDR3 DNA is TGTGCCAGCAGCACGACAGGGTTTGGGTACGAGCAGTACTTC. It translates to CASSTTGFGYEQYF.